These T cell receptor beta chains were read from a single sample in a study of T cell changes during pregnancy in multiple sclerosis. Data came from immunoSEQ multiplex PCR; TCRdb stores just in-frame clones and leaves some out. The sample includes tens of thousands of clones, about nine tenths seen only once; the top ten take about 12%. The material sequenced was CD8+ T cells from peripheral blood mononuclear cells, taken in the first trimester of pregnancy. The receptors originated from a female donor with multiple sclerosis, enrolled in a pregnancy study. Both conserved end residues are trimmed from each CDR3. The order of the fields is V gene, clone size, D gene, CDR3 protein. A D gene is named only where the DNA matches it firmly. Clone size appears in some rows only: once, few, many, or a class for an expanded clone.

V gene: TRBV2
clone size: -
D gene: TRBD2
CDR3 protein: ASRTSGRGETQY

V gene: TRBV6-6
clone size: -
D gene: -
CDR3 protein: ASSISRAYEQY

V gene: TRBV28
clone size: -
D gene: -
CDR3 protein: ASSSPGQTPYEQY

V gene: TRBV7-2
clone size: -
D gene: -
CDR3 protein: ASSPAGSFNEKLF

V gene: TRBV9
clone size: -
D gene: -
CDR3 protein: ASSATSGTPQETQY

V gene: TRBV6-1
clone size: -
D gene: -
CDR3 protein: ASSEGSITYTDTQY

V gene: TRBV18
clone size: -
D gene: -
CDR3 protein: ASSPEIQGVHEKLF

V gene: TRBV9
clone size: -
D gene: TRBD2
CDR3 protein: ASSEAGANGELF

V gene: TRBV29-1
clone size: -
D gene: -
CDR3 protein: SVESEISYNEQF

V gene: TRBV7-2
clone size: -
D gene: TRBD2
CDR3 protein: ASSGGLAMKETQY

V gene: TRBV5-4
clone size: -
D gene: TRBD1
CDR3 protein: AFRTGGFYEQY

V gene: TRBV6-1
clone size: -
D gene: -
CDR3 protein: ASIPPGRVARYT

V gene: TRBV7-9
clone size: -
D gene: TRBD1
CDR3 protein: ASRPTGGNTEAF

V gene: TRBV4-2
clone size: -
D gene: TRBD2
CDR3 protein: ASSQENAGGPDTQY

V gene: TRBV7-8
clone size: -
D gene: -
CDR3 protein: ASSPNARNEQF

V gene: TRBV15
clone size: -
D gene: -
CDR3 protein: ATSSYSVEQF

V gene: TRBV6-1
clone size: -
D gene: -
CDR3 protein: ASTPRDPYNEQF

V gene: TRBV6-4
clone size: -
D gene: TRBD2
CDR3 protein: ASSYTLAGGLGTYEQY

V gene: TRBV5-1
clone size: once
D gene: TRBD1
CDR3 protein: ASSLAGQGASDTQY

V gene: TRBV4-2
clone size: -
D gene: -
CDR3 protein: ASSQDGTRH

V gene: TRBV2
clone size: -
D gene: -
CDR3 protein: ASSEGQSGDTQY

V gene: TRBV28
clone size: -
D gene: TRBD2
CDR3 protein: ASSPVGEGSRETQY

V gene: TRBV6-4
clone size: once
D gene: TRBD1
CDR3 protein: ASQGQGTWVSNQPQH

V gene: TRBV28
clone size: -
D gene: -
CDR3 protein: ASSLDSSGANVLT

V gene: TRBV4-1
clone size: -
D gene: -
CDR3 protein: ASSQVNSGGRGYT

V gene: TRBV7-8
clone size: -
D gene: TRBD2
CDR3 protein: ASSLATSGGSTDTQY

V gene: TRBV29-1
clone size: once
D gene: -
CDR3 protein: SVEASDEQY

V gene: TRBV10-3
clone size: -
D gene: TRBD1
CDR3 protein: AISDRQGAGSNQPQH